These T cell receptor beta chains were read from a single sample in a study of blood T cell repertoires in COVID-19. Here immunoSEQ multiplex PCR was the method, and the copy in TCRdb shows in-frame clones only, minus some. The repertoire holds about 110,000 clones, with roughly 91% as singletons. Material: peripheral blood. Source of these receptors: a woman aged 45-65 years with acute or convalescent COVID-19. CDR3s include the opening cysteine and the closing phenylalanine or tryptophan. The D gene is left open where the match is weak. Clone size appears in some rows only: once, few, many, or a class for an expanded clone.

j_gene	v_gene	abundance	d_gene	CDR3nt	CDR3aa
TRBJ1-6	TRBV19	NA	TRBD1	TGTGCCAGTAGAACTAAGACAGGGGGAACCTCACCCCTCCACTTT	CASRTKTGGTSPLHF
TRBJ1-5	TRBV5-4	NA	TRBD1	TGTGCCAGCAGCTTGGCAGGGGGTCAGCCCCAGCATTTT	CASSLAGGQPQHF
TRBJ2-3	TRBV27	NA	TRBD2	TGTGCCAGCAAACCAGTTTGGGTAGCGGGACGCACAGATACGCAGTATTTT	CASKPVWVAGRTDTQYF
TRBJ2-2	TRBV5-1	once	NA	TGCGCCAGCAGCCTCCGCGGGACCCTCACCGGGGAGCTGTTTTTT	CASSLRGTLTGELFF
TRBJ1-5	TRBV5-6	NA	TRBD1	TGTGCCAGCAGCCGAACAACCGGGACAGGGGGCAATCAGCCCCAGCATTTT	CASSRTTGTGGNQPQHF
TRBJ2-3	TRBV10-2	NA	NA	TGCGCCAGCAGTGACGGCGGGCCGAGGCCAGATACGCAGTATTTT	CASSDGGPRPDTQYF
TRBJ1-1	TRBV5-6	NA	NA	TGTGCCAGCAGCTTGGGGGGCGGAACTGAAGCTTTCTTT	CASSLGGGTEAFF
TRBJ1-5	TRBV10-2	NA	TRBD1	TGCGCCAGCAACATACAGGGGGCTCATCAGCCCCAGCATTTT	CASNIQGAHQPQHF
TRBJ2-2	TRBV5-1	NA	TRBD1	TGCGCCAGCAGCGGGACAGGGGATACCGGGGAGCTGTTTTTT	CASSGTGDTGELFF
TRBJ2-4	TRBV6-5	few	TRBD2	TGTGCCAGCAGTTCTCCTGGGAGGGGCAAAAACATTCAGTACTTC	CASSSPGRGKNIQYF